Detailed here is one TCR beta chain. At the DNA level, this CDR3 is encoded by other sequences in the same sample as well. During active infection, Seattle patients enrolled and were then monitored through disease. In the study's own analysis: Estimates of nucleated cell counts were drawn from the amplification of reference gene primers. Clones were sequenced by immunoSEQ multiplex PCR, and TCRdb holds only the in-frame ones, with some missing. V and J calls and clone size are as listed in that table; D and trimming were resolved from the DNA. Counted here are a few hundred thousand clones, around 90% occurring once; the ten biggest clones make up roughly 0.84%. The data were obtained in a study of blood T cell repertoires in COVID-19. At the level of the study: From the United States, Italy and Spain came samples of acute and convalescent COVID-19. Sources were T cells, B-cell-depleted T cells, or PBMCs; the material itself was cDNA or gDNA.

This CDR3 comprises 14 residues. Trimming left V 0 bases short and J 3 bases short, with 8 bases between. CDR1 SGHNT and CDR2 YYREEE come from the germline V gene (reference sequence). The rearrangement uses TRBV5-4 and TRBJ2-3, with a tentative D call TRBD1 (5 bases). Sequenced sample: peripheral blood. The TCR sequence derives from a man younger than 35 with COVID-19, enrolled during active disease. The DNA for the CDR3 is TGTGCCAGCAGCTTGGGACAGCTAACAGATACGCAGTATTTT. Residues: CASSLGQLTDTQYF.